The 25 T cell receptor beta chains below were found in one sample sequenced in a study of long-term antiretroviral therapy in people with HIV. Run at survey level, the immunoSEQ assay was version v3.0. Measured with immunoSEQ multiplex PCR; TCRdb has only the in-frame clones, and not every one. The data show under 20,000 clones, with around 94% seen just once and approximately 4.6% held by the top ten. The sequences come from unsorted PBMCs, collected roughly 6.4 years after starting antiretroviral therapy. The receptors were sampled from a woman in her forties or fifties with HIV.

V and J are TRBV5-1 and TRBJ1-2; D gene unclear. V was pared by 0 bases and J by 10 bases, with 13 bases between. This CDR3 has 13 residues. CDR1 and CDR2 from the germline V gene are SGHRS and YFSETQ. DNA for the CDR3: TGCGCCAGCAGCTTGGCCATCGGGGTCGACTACACCTTC. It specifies CASSLAIGVDYTF.

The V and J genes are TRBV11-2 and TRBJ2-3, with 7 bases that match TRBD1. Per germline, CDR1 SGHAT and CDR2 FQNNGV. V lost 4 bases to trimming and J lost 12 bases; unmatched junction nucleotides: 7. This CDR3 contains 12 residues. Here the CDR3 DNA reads TGTGCCAGCAGCTCGACAGGGAATTTTCAGTATTTT. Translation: CASSSTGNFQYF. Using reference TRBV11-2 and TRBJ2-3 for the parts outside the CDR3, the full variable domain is EAGVAQSPRYKIIEKRQSVAFWCNPISGHATLYWYQQILGQGPKLLIQFQNNGVVDDSQLPKDRFSAERLKGVDSTLKIQPAKLEDSAVYLCASSSTGNFQYFGPGTRLTVL.

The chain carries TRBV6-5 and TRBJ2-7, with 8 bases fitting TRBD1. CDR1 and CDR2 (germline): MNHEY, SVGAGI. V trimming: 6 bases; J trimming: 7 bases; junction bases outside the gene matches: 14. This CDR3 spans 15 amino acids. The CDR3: CASRKGVQGAFEQYF. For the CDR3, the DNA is TGTGCCAGCAGGAAAGGGGTCCAGGGGGCATTTGAGCAGTACTTC.

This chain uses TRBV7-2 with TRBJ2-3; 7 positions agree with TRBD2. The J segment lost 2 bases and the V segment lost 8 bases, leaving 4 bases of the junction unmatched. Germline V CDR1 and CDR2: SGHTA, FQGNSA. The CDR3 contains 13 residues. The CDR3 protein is CASARLATDTQYF. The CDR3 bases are TGTGCCAGCGCCCGACTAGCCACAGATACGCAGTATTTT.

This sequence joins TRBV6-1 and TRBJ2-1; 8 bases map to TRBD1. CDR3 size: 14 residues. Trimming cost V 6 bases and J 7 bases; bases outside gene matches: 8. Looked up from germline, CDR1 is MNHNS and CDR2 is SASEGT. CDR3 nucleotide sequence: TGTGCCAGCAGCCGGGACAGGTTTATTAATGAGCAGTTCTTC. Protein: CASSRDRFINEQFF.

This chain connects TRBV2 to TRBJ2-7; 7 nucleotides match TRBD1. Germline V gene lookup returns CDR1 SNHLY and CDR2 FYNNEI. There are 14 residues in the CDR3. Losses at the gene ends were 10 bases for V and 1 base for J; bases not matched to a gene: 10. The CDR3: CATRQGSLSYEQYF. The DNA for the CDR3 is TGTGCCACCAGACAGGGTTCACTGTCCTACGAGCAGTACTTC. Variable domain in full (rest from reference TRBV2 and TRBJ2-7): EPEVTQTPSHQVTQMGQEVILRCVPISNHLYFYWYRQILGQKVEFLVSFYNNEISEKSEIFDDQFSVERPDGSNFTLKIRSTKLEDSAMYFCATRQGSLSYEQYFGPGTRLTVT.

The CDR3 loop is CASSLGPGSNEKLFF. The CDR3 nucleotides are TGTGCCAGCAGCCTGGGGCCGGGGTCAAATGAAAAACTGTTTTTT. The chain joins TRBV9 to TRBJ1-4, with D possibly being TRBD1 (5 bases). CDR1 is SGDLS and CDR2 is YYNGEE in the germline V gene. This CDR3 spans 15 amino acids. V lost 4 bases and J 5 bases, leaving 15 bases between the germline ends.

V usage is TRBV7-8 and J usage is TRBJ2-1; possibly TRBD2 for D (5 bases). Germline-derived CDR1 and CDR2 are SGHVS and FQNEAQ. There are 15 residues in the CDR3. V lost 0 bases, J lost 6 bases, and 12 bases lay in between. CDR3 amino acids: CASSLATGRSNEQFF. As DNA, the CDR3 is TGTGCCAGCAGCTTAGCAACGGGGAGAAGCAATGAGCAGTTCTTC.

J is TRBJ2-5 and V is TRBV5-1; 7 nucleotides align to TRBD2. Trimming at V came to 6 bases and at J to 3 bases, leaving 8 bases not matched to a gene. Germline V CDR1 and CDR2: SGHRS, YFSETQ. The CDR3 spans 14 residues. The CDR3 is CASTPIGREETQYF. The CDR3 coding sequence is TGCGCCAGCACCCCAATTGGGAGGGAAGAGACCCAGTACTTC.

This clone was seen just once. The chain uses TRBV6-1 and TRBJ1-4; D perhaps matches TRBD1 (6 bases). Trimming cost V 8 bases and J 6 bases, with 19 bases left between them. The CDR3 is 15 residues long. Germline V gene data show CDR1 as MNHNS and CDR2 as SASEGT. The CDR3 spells CASLKGQAGDEKLFF. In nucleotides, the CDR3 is TGTGCCAGCCTAAAAGGGCAGGCAGGGGATGAAAAACTGTTTTTT.

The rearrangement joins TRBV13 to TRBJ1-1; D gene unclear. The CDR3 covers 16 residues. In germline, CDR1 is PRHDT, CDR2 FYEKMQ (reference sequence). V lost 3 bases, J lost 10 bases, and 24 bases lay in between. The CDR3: CASSFYLRENIIGAFF. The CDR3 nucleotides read TGTGCCAGCAGCTTTTATTTAAGGGAAAACATAATTGGAGCTTTCTTT.

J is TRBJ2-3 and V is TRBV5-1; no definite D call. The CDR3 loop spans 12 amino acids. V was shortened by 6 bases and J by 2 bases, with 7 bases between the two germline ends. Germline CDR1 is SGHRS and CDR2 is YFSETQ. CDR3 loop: CASMWDTDTQYF. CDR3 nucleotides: TGCGCCAGCATGTGGGACACAGATACGCAGTATTTT.

The CDR3 DNA sequence: TGTGCCAGCAGCTTAGAGGGACAGGCCCCTGATGACTACACCTTC. Protein sequence: CASSLEGQAPDDYTF. The chain recombines TRBV7-9 with TRBJ1-2; TRBD1 matches 8 bases. The CDR3 spans 15 residues. Germline lookup yields CDR1 SEHNR and CDR2 FQNEAQ (reference sequence). V lost 1 base and J lost 10; bases outside the gene matches: 11. Full variable domain (missing parts from reference TRBV7-9 and TRBJ1-2): DTGVSQNPRHKITKRGQNVTFRCDPISEHNRLYWYRQTLGQGPEFLTYFQNEAQLEKSRLLSDRFSAERPKGSFSTLEIQRTEQGDSAMYLCASSLEGQAPDDYTFGSGTRLTVV.

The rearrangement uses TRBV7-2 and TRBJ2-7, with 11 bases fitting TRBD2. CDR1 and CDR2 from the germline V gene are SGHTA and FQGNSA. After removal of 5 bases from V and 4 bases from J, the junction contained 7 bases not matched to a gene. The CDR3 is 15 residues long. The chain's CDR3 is CASSETSGSLYEQYF. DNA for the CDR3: TGTGCCAGCAGCGAAACTAGCGGGAGTCTATACGAGCAGTACTTC.

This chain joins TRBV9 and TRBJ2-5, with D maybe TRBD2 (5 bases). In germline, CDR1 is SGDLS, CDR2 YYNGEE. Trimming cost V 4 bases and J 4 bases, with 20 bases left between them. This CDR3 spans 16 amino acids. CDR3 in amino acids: CASSTYGLAHTETQYF. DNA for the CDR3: TGTGCCAGCAGCACCTACGGACTGGCCCATACAGAGACCCAGTACTTC.

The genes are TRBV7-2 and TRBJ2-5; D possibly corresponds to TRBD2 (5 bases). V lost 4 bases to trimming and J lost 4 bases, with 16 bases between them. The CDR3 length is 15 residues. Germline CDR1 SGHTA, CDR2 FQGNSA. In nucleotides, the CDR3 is TGTGCCAGCAGCTCCGTAGGGAGTGGAAGAGAGACCCAGTACTTC. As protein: CASSSVGSGRETQYF.

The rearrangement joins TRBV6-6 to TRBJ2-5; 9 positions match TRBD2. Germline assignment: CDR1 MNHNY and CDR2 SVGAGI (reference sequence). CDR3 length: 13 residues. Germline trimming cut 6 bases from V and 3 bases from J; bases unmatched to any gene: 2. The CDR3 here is CASSLAGKETQYF. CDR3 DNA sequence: TGTGCCAGCAGCCTAGCGGGAAAAGAGACCCAGTACTTC.

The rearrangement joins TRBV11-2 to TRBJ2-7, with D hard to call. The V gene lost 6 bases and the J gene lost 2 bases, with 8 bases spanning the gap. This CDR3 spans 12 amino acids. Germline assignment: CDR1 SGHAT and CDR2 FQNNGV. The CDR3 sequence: CASRASPYEQYF. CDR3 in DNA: TGTGCCAGCAGGGCGTCCCCCTACGAGCAGTACTTC.

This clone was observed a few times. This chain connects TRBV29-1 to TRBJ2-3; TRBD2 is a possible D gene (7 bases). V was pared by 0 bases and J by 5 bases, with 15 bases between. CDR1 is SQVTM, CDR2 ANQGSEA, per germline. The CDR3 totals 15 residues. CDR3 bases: TGCAGCGTTGAAGAAAACCAGGGGAGGGGAGATACGCAGTATTTT. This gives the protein CSVEENQGRGDTQYF.

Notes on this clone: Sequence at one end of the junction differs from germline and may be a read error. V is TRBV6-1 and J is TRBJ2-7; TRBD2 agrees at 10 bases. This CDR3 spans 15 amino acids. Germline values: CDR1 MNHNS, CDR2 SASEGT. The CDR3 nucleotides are TGTGCCAGCACCCGGGGGCTAGCGGGAGTTGCTTCCCAGGTTTTC. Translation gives CASTRGLAGVASQVF.

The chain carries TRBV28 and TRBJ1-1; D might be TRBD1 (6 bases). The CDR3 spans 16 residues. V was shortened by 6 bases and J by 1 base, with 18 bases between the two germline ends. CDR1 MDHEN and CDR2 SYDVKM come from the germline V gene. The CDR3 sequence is CASSYVRGGTNTEAFF. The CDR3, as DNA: TGTGCCAGCAGCTATGTCCGAGGGGGGACGAACACTGAAGCTTTCTTT.

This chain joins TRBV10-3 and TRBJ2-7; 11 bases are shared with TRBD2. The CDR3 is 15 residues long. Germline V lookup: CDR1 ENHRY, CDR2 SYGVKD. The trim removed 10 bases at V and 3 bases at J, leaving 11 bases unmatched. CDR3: CATHPGLAADYEQYF. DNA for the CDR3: TGTGCCACCCACCCGGGACTAGCGGCCGACTACGAGCAGTACTTC.

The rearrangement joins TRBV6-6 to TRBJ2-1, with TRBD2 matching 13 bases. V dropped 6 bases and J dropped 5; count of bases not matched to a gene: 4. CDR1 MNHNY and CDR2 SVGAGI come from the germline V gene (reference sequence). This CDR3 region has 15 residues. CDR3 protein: CASSLGTSGNNEQFF. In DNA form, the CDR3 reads TGTGCCAGCAGCCTCGGGACTAGCGGGAACAATGAGCAGTTCTTC.

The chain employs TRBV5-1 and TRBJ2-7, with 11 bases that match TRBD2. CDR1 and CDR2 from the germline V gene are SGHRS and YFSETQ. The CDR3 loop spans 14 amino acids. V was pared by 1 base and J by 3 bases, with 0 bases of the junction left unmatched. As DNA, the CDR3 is TGCGCCAGCAGCTTGACTAGCGGGAGCTACGAGCAGTACTTC. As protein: CASSLTSGSYEQYF.

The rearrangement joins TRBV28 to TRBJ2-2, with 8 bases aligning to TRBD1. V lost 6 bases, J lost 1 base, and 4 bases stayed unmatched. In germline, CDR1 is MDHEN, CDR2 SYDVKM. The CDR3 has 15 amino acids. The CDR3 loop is CASSPGTGNTGELFF. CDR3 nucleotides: TGTGCCAGCAGCCCCGGGACAGGGAACACCGGGGAGCTGTTTTTT.